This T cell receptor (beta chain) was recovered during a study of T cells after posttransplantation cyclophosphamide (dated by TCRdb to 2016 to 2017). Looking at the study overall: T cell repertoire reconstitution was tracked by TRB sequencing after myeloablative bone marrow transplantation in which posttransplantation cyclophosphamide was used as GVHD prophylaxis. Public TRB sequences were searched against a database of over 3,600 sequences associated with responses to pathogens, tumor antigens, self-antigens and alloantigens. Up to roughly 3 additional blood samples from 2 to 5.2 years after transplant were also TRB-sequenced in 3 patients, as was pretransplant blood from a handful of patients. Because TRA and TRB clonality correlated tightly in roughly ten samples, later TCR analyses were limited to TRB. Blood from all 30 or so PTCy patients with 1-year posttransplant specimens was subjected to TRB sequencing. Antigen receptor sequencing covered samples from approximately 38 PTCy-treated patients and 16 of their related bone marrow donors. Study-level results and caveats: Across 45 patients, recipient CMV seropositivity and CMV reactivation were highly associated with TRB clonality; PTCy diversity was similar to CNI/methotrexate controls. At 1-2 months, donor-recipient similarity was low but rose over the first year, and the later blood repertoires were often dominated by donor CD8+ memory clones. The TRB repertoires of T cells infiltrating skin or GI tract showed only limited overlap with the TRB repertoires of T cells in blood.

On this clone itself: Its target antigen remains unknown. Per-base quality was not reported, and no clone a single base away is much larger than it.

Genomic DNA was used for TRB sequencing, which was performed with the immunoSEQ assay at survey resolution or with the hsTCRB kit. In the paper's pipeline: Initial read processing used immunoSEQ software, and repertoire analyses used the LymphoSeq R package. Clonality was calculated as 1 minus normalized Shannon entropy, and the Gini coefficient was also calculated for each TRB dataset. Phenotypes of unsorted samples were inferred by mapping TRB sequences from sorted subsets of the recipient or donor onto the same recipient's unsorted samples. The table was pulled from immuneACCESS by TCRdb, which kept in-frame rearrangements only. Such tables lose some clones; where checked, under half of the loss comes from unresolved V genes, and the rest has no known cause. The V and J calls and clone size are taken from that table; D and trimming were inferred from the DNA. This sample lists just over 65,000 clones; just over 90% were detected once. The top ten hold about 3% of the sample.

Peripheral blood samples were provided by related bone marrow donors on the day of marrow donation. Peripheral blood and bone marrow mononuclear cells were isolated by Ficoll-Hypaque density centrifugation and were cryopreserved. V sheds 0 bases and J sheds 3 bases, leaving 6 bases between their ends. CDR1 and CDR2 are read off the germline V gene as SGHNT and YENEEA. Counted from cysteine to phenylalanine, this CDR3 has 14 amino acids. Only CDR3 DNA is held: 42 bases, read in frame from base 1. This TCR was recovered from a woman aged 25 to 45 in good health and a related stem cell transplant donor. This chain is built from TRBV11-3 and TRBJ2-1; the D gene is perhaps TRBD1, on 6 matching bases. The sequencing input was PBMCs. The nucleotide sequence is TGTGCCAGCAGCTTAGAGGGACACTACAATGAGCAGTTCTTC. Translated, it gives CASSLEGHYNEQFF.